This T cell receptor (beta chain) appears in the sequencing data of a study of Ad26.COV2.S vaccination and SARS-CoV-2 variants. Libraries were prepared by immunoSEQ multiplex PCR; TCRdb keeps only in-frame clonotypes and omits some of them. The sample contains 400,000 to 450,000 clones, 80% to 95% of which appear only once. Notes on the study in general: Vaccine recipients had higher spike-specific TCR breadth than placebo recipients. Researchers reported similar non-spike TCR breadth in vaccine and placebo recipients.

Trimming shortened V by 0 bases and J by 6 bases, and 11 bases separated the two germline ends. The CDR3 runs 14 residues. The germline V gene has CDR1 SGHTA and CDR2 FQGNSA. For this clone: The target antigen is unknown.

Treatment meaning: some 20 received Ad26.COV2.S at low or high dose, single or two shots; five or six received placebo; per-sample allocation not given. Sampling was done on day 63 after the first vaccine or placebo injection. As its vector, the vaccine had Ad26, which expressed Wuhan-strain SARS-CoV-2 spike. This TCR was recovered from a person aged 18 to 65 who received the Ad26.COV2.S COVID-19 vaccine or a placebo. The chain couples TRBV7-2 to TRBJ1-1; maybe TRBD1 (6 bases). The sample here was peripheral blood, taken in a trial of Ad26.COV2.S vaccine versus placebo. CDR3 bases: TGTGCCAGCAGCTTAGCGCAGGGGACCGCTGAAGCTTTCTTT. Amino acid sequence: CASSLAQGTAEAFF.